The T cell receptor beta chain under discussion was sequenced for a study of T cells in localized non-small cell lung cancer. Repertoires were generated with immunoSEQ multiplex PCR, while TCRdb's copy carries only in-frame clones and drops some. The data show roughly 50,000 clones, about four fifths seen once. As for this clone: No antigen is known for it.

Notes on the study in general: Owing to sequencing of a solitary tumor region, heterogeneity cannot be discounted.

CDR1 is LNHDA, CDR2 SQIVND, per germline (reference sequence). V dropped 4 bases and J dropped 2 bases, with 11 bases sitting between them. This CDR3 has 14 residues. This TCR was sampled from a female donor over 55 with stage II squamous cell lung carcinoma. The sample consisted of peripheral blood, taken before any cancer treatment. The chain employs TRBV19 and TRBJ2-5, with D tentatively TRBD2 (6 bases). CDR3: CASSTLEGQETQYF. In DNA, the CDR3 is TGTGCCAGTAGTACCCTGGAGGGGCAAGAGACCCAGTACTTC.